One T cell receptor beta chain is described in this entry. These data come from a study of technical replicates of blood from a handful of donors. Clones were sequenced by immunoSEQ multiplex PCR, and TCRdb holds only the in-frame ones, with some missing. The sample yields fewer than 90,000 clones, 90% to 95% seen once. V was pared by 0 bases and J by 5 bases, with 6 bases of the junction left unmatched. The CDR3 loop spans 15 amino acids. Germline CDR1 SGHNT, CDR2 YENEEA. This clonotype was sampled from a human donor in good health. Sequences were obtained from T cells isolated from PBMCs. The gene calls are TRBV11-3 and TRBJ2-7; 8 nucleotides match TRBD1. CDR3 DNA: TGTGCCAGCAGCTTAGATCGTCAGGGGGCGGACGAGCAGTACTTC. Encoded protein: CASSLDRQGADEQYF.